The rows below give T cell receptor beta chains drawn from one sample of a study of blood T cell repertoires in COVID-19. Sequenced by immunoSEQ multiplex PCR; TCRdb stores in-frame clones only, minus some. The sample has more than 200,000 clones, approximately 78% seen once. Sequencing input: peripheral blood. The receptors come from a woman aged 80 or over with acute or convalescent COVID-19. The CDR3 runs from the conserved cysteine through the conserved F or W. A D gene is named only where the DNA matches it firmly. A row's size may be missing; if present it is once, few, many or a size class.

cdr3_nt: TGTGCCAGCAGCCAAGGGGACAGGGGAGTTGGGGAGACCCAGTACTTC
cdr3_aa: CASSQGDRGVGETQYF
d_call: TRBD1
cdr3_length: 16
v_call: TRBV14
j_call: TRBJ2-5
clone_size: NA

cdr3_nt: TGTGCCAGTAGTGCAGGACTAGCCTCGAACACCGGGGAGCTGTTTTTT
cdr3_aa: CASSAGLASNTGELFF
d_call: TRBD2
cdr3_length: 16
v_call: TRBV19
j_call: TRBJ2-2
clone_size: NA

cdr3_nt: TGTGCCAGCAGTCCCTTGGACAGGGACGGCTACACCTTC
cdr3_aa: CASSPLDRDGYTF
d_call: TRBD1
cdr3_length: 13
v_call: TRBV27
j_call: TRBJ1-2
clone_size: NA

cdr3_nt: TGTGCCAGCAGCCAAGATAAACAGTTCTACGAGCAGTACTTC
cdr3_aa: CASSQDKQFYEQYF
d_call: NA
cdr3_length: 14
v_call: TRBV4-2
j_call: TRBJ2-7
clone_size: NA

cdr3_nt: TGTGCCAGCAGCTTATCACTCCCGAATGAAAAACTGTTTTTT
cdr3_aa: CASSLSLPNEKLFF
d_call: NA
cdr3_length: 14
v_call: TRBV7-8
j_call: TRBJ1-4
clone_size: few

cdr3_nt: TGTGCCAGCATCATTGATCTAGCGGGAGTCCCAGATACGCAGTATTTT
cdr3_aa: CASIIDLAGVPDTQYF
d_call: TRBD2
cdr3_length: 16
v_call: TRBV28
j_call: TRBJ2-3
clone_size: NA

cdr3_nt: TGTGCCACCAGTGGGGGCTCTGCGAGCACCGGGGAGCTGTTTTTT
cdr3_aa: CATSGGSASTGELFF
d_call: NA
cdr3_length: 15
v_call: TRBV24-1
j_call: TRBJ2-2
clone_size: NA

cdr3_nt: TGTGCCAGCAGTTCGGGAATCAGCAATCAGCCCCAGCATTTT
cdr3_aa: CASSSGISNQPQHF
d_call: NA
cdr3_length: 14
v_call: TRBV25-1
j_call: TRBJ1-5
clone_size: NA

cdr3_nt: TGTGCCAGCAGCTTAGCGTACTCTGGAAACACCATATATTTT
cdr3_aa: CASSLAYSGNTIYF
d_call: NA
cdr3_length: 14
v_call: TRBV7-2
j_call: TRBJ1-3
clone_size: NA

cdr3_nt: TGTGCCAGCAGCCCTGAGAAAAATTCACCCCTCCACTTT
cdr3_aa: CASSPEKNSPLHF
d_call: NA
cdr3_length: 13
v_call: TRBV6-4
j_call: TRBJ1-6
clone_size: NA

cdr3_nt: TGTGCCTGGAGTTCCGGACTAGCGGGATTCTACAATGAGCAGTTCTTC
cdr3_aa: CAWSSGLAGFYNEQFF
d_call: TRBD2
cdr3_length: 16
v_call: TRBV30
j_call: TRBJ2-1
clone_size: NA

cdr3_nt: TGTGCCAGCAGTCCCCTCCGGGACACTCCATCATGGGGTGGCTACACCTTC
cdr3_aa: CASSPLRDTPSWGGYTF
d_call: NA
cdr3_length: 17
v_call: TRBV6-2/TRBV6-3
j_call: TRBJ1-2
clone_size: NA

cdr3_nt: TGTGCCAGCTCACTATTAGGGGGCACTGAAGCTTTCTTT
cdr3_aa: CASSLLGGTEAFF
d_call: NA
cdr3_length: 13
v_call: TRBV18
j_call: TRBJ1-1
clone_size: few

cdr3_nt: TGTGCTAGCAGCTTGGGACTAGCGGGGAGAGATACGCAGTATTTT
cdr3_aa: CASSLGLAGRDTQYF
d_call: TRBD2
cdr3_length: 15
v_call: TRBV7-7
j_call: TRBJ2-3
clone_size: few

cdr3_nt: TGTGCCAGCAGTTACCAAAGCGGGACTTCCTACAATGAGCAGTTCTTC
cdr3_aa: CASSYQSGTSYNEQFF
d_call: TRBD2
cdr3_length: 16
v_call: TRBV6-2/TRBV6-3
j_call: TRBJ2-1
clone_size: NA

cdr3_nt: TGTGCCAGTACTGGGTGGAGCCAGCCGACTAATGAAAAACTGTTTTTT
cdr3_aa: CASTGWSQPTNEKLFF
d_call: NA
cdr3_length: 16
v_call: TRBV19
j_call: TRBJ1-4
clone_size: NA

cdr3_nt: TGTGCCAGCAGTGCCTCATTTGCCCGGGACAGAAACTCCTATAATTCACCCCTCCACTTT
cdr3_aa: CASSASFARDRNSYNSPLHF
d_call: TRBD1
cdr3_length: 20
v_call: TRBV27
j_call: TRBJ1-6
clone_size: NA

cdr3_nt: TGTGCCAGCAGCCTCTCCCTTGATAGCGGGGGGGCCGCATACGATACGCAGTATTTT
cdr3_aa: CASSLSLDSGGAAYDTQYF
d_call: TRBD2
cdr3_length: 19
v_call: TRBV5-4
j_call: TRBJ2-3
clone_size: NA

cdr3_nt: TGTGCCAGCAGTTTATTCGGACCCCAGGGGCAGAGCACTGAAGCTTTCTTT
cdr3_aa: CASSLFGPQGQSTEAFF
d_call: NA
cdr3_length: 17
v_call: TRBV27
j_call: TRBJ1-1
clone_size: NA

cdr3_nt: TGTGCCAGCAGACAAAGGGAGATGGGAAACACCATATATTTT
cdr3_aa: CASRQREMGNTIYF
d_call: NA
cdr3_length: 14
v_call: TRBV3-1/TRBV3-2
j_call: TRBJ1-3
clone_size: once

cdr3_nt: TGTGCTAGTGGCAGCGGGACAGGGACTGGAAACACCATATATTTT
cdr3_aa: CASGSGTGTGNTIYF
d_call: TRBD1
cdr3_length: 15
v_call: TRBV12-5
j_call: TRBJ1-3
clone_size: NA

cdr3_nt: TGTGCCAGCAGCTTGGCGTCGGGACAGTTGTATGAGCAGTTCTTC
cdr3_aa: CASSLASGQLYEQFF
d_call: TRBD1
cdr3_length: 15
v_call: TRBV5-4
j_call: TRBJ2-1
clone_size: NA

cdr3_nt: TGTGCCTGGGGTTATACAGGGATCTACTCACCCCTCCACTTT
cdr3_aa: CAWGYTGIYSPLHF
d_call: NA
cdr3_length: 14
v_call: TRBV30
j_call: TRBJ1-6
clone_size: NA

cdr3_nt: TGCGCCAGCAGACGGGGGACAGAGGGCTCGGGGGAGCTGTTTTTT
cdr3_aa: CASRRGTEGSGELFF
d_call: NA
cdr3_length: 15
v_call: TRBV10-2
j_call: TRBJ2-2
clone_size: few

cdr3_nt: TGTGCCAGCAGCCCCAGGGGGACAAGTGAAGCTTTCTTT
cdr3_aa: CASSPRGTSEAFF
d_call: TRBD1
cdr3_length: 13
v_call: TRBV3-1/TRBV3-2
j_call: TRBJ1-1
clone_size: NA

cdr3_nt: TGTGCCAGCAGCGTCGACAGGGGGTCGGAGGGCTACACCTTC
cdr3_aa: CASSVDRGSEGYTF
d_call: TRBD1
cdr3_length: 14
v_call: TRBV7-2
j_call: TRBJ1-2
clone_size: once

cdr3_nt: TGTGCCACCAGTGATTCTTTGGGGACAGTTTACCAAGAGACCCAGTACTTC
cdr3_aa: CATSDSLGTVYQETQYF
d_call: TRBD1
cdr3_length: 17
v_call: TRBV24-1
j_call: TRBJ2-5
clone_size: NA

cdr3_nt: TGCAGCGTTCCCTACCGGGGGACCACAGATACGCAGTATTTT
cdr3_aa: CSVPYRGTTDTQYF
d_call: NA
cdr3_length: 14
v_call: TRBV29-1
j_call: TRBJ2-3
clone_size: NA

cdr3_nt: TGCAGTGCTAGTAGTAGCGGGGCTACCTACGAGCAGTACTTC
cdr3_aa: CSASSSGATYEQYF
d_call: TRBD2
cdr3_length: 14
v_call: TRBV20-1
j_call: TRBJ2-7
clone_size: NA

cdr3_nt: TGTGCCAGCAGGTACGACAGAGGAAACACCATATATTTT
cdr3_aa: CASRYDRGNTIYF
d_call: NA
cdr3_length: 13
v_call: TRBV5-6
j_call: TRBJ1-3
clone_size: NA

cdr3_nt: TGTGCCAGTAGTATAGACAGGTTTGGCGAGCAGTACTTC
cdr3_aa: CASSIDRFGEQYF
d_call: NA
cdr3_length: 13
v_call: TRBV19
j_call: TRBJ2-7
clone_size: once

cdr3_nt: TGTGCCAGCAGCCCGCGTTGGGGACTAGCGACCTACGAGCAGTACTTC
cdr3_aa: CASSPRWGLATYEQYF
d_call: TRBD2
cdr3_length: 16
v_call: TRBV11-1
j_call: TRBJ2-7
clone_size: once

cdr3_nt: TGTGCCAGCAGTTACGGGGGACTCATCGAGCAGTACTTC
cdr3_aa: CASSYGGLIEQYF
d_call: NA
cdr3_length: 13
v_call: TRBV6-2/TRBV6-3
j_call: TRBJ2-7
clone_size: NA

cdr3_nt: TGTGCCAGCAGCCCTCGACAGGGGGCGAGATACGAGCAGTACTTC
cdr3_aa: CASSPRQGARYEQYF
d_call: TRBD1
cdr3_length: 15
v_call: TRBV7-9
j_call: TRBJ2-7
clone_size: NA

cdr3_nt: TGTGCCAGCAGTTACGGGACTAGCGGGGGGCAAGAGACCCAGTACTTC
cdr3_aa: CASSYGTSGGQETQYF
d_call: TRBD2
cdr3_length: 16
v_call: TRBV6-2/TRBV6-3
j_call: TRBJ2-5
clone_size: NA

cdr3_nt: TGTGCCAGCTCCAGGGGCCGAGAGACCCAGTACTTC
cdr3_aa: CASSRGRETQYF
d_call: NA
cdr3_length: 12
v_call: TRBV7-2
j_call: TRBJ2-5
clone_size: NA

cdr3_nt: TGTGCCATCAGTGAGTCGACTAGCGGGGCTCCTGCCGGAGCGAAGCAGTACTTC
cdr3_aa: CAISESTSGAPAGAKQYF
d_call: TRBD2
cdr3_length: 18
v_call: TRBV10-3
j_call: TRBJ2-7
clone_size: NA

cdr3_nt: TGTGCCAGCAGCTTAAGGACAGGGGATGGAAACACCATATATTTT
cdr3_aa: CASSLRTGDGNTIYF
d_call: TRBD1
cdr3_length: 15
v_call: TRBV7-2
j_call: TRBJ1-3
clone_size: NA

cdr3_nt: TGTGCCTGGAGTGACAGGAACATCAGCCCCCAGCATTTT
cdr3_aa: CAWSDRNISPQHF
d_call: NA
cdr3_length: 13
v_call: TRBV30
j_call: TRBJ1-5
clone_size: once

cdr3_nt: TGTGCTAGTGGTTTGATGACAGGGGGCTCCCAAATCGCTGAAGCTTTCTTT
cdr3_aa: CASGLMTGGSQIAEAFF
d_call: TRBD1
cdr3_length: 17
v_call: TRBV12-5
j_call: TRBJ1-1
clone_size: NA